A single sample gave rise to the 9 T cell receptor beta chains below, sequenced in a study of regulatory T cells in long-lasting Graves disease. Time point noted: persistent/refractory GD, antithyroid drugs over 5 years with positive TRAb. PBMC RNA served as the TCR library source. Building of the TCR beta libraries involved iRepertoire HTBI primers and Arm-PCR of CDR3 regions. A single record per CDR3 protein comes from TCRdb applying MiXCR to the multiplex PCR reads. The sample includes 400,000 to 500,000 distinct CDR3 sequences, around a fifth of them seen just once. Sequencing was performed on peripheral blood mononuclear cells (PBMCs), taken when the disease was refractory, from a patient treated with antithyroid drugs. The source is a female donor with Graves disease.

The genes are TRBV5-5 and TRBJ2-5; D gene uncertain. V was trimmed by 2 bases and J by 4 bases, leaving 12 bases between them. This CDR3 has 14 amino acids. Germline V lookup: CDR1 SGHKS, CDR2 YYEKEE (reference sequence). CDR3 loop: CASSFKISRETQYF. The CDR3 DNA sequence: TGTGCCAGCAGCTTCAAAATCTCAAGAGAGACCCAGTACTTC.

There are a few counts of this clonotype. The J gene is TRBJ2-3, the V gene TRBV28, with TRBD2 identical over 8 bases. The J segment lost 3 bases and the V segment lost 4 bases, leaving 12 bases of the junction unmatched. The CDR3 has 17 amino acids. The germline V gene has CDR1 MDHEN and CDR2 SYDVKM. CDR3 in DNA: TGTGCCAGCAGTTCCTTCAAGCGGGAGAGGAGGACAGATACGCAGTATTTT. Encoded protein: CASSSFKRERRTDTQYF.

This clonotype appeared many times. This chain connects TRBV12-3 or TRBV12-4 to TRBJ2-7; TRBD2 matches 8 bases. The CDR3 length is 14 residues. Germline trimming cut 4 bases from V and 1 base from J; bases unmatched to any gene: 3. Here the CDR3 DNA reads TGTGCCAGCAGTTCCGGCGGGAGGTCCTACGAGCAGTACTTC. This codes for CASSSGGRSYEQYF.

The chain has TRBV2 and TRBJ1-5; 8 bases align to TRBD1. This CDR3 spans 15 amino acids. The J segment lost 1 base and the V segment lost 6 bases, leaving 5 bases of the junction unmatched. Germline V gene sequence: CDR1 SNHLY, CDR2 FYNNEI. The CDR3 DNA follows: TGTGCCAGCAGGGAACGGACAGGGAGCAATCAGCCCCAGCATTTT. Translated, it gives CASRERTGSNQPQHF. Drawing the rest from reference TRBV2 and TRBJ1-5, the complete variable domain is EPEVTQTPSHQVTQMGQEVILRCVPISNHLYFYWYRQILGQKVEFLVSFYNNEISEKSEIFDDQFSVERPDGSNFTLKIRSTKLEDSAMYFCASRERTGSNQPQHFGDGTRLSIL.

This chain links TRBV20-1 with TRBJ2-2; D ambiguous. The length of the CDR3 is 17 residues. V lost 0 bases and J lost 1, with 15 bases in between. CDR1 DFQATT and CDR2 SNEGSKA come from the germline V gene (reference sequence). This chain's CDR3 is CSARDLNKAGNTGELFF. The CDR3 region has the DNA TGCAGTGCTAGAGATCTGAATAAGGCAGGGAACACCGGGGAGCTGTTTTTT.

The chain is built from TRBV15 and TRBJ2-4, with a tentative D call TRBD2 (7 bases). V dropped 6 bases and J dropped 9 bases, with 18 bases sitting between them. Per germline, CDR1 LNHNV and CDR2 YYDKDF (reference sequence). CDR3 length equals 14 residues. CDR3 loop: CATSHGGLLGIQYF. The CDR3 bases are TGTGCCACCAGTCACGGGGGGCTCTTGGGCATTCAGTACTTC.

The table lists this clonotype with a few counts. A much bigger clone sits one base away, suggesting this may be a read error. This CDR3 reads CASKGAYEQYF. The CDR3 nucleotides read TGTGCCAGCAAGGGGGCCTACGAGCAGTACTTC. J is TRBJ2-7 and V is TRBV6-7, with D possibly matching TRBD1 (6 bases). TRBV6-7 is filed as an ORF, its function uncertain. The CDR3 contains 11 residues. Trimming removed 7 bases at V and 2 bases at J, with 6 bases between.

A few counts support this clonotype. The chain uses TRBV6-5 and TRBJ1-2; 10 bases fit TRBD1. Unmatched junction bases numbered 7, after V lost 0 bases and J lost 6 bases. Per the germline V gene, CDR1 is MNHEY and CDR2 is SVGAGI. The CDR3 runs to 16 residues. As DNA, the CDR3 is TGTGCCAGCAGTTACTCGAGACAGGGGGCAGGGGATGGCTACACCTTC. Amino acid sequence: CASSYSRQGAGDGYTF.

This clonotype was seen ten or more times. The chain joins TRBV12-3 or TRBV12-4 to TRBJ1-2; D remains ambiguous. This CDR3 is built from 13 residues. Trimming pared 5 bases from V and 0 bases from J, leaving 7 bases between. In DNA form, the CDR3 reads TGTGCCAGCAGTCCAGGCCCTAACTATGGCTACACCTTC. As protein: CASSPGPNYGYTF.